Listed here is a single TCR beta chain. The source of the sample is a study of T-cell reconstitution after alpha-beta-depleted transplantation in children. Molecular barcoding with unique molecular identifiers was used for the TCRbeta library. Using its own MiXCR run on the PCR reads, TCRdb lists one record per CDR3 protein. The data contain some 500,000 distinct CDR3 sequences, 15% to 20% of them seen just once; the ten biggest clones take up roughly 3.3%. Trimming cost V 2 bases and J 2 bases, with 12 bases left between them. The CDR3 extends over 14 amino acids. CDR1 SQVTM and CDR2 ANQGSEA come from the germline V gene.

This sample comprised PBMCs from the stem cell graft donor, obtained from the stem cell graft. This clonotype originated in a human donor who donated a stem cell graft to a child with acute lymphoblastic leukemia. This chain connects TRBV29-1 to TRBJ1-1; D is undetermined. Written as DNA, the CDR3 is TGCAGCGTTGAATTATTCAGGTTTAACACTGAAGCTTTCTTT. Translated: CSVELFRFNTEAFF.